Presented here are 10 T cell receptor beta chains from one specimen sequenced in a study of siplizumab effects on memory and regulatory T cells. Measured with immunoSEQ multiplex PCR; TCRdb has only the in-frame clones, and not every one. The sample records 97,000 or so clones, roughly 90% being singletons. Sequenced material: CD4+ T cells sorted from blood. The receptors originated from a human donor in good health.

The V and J genes are TRBV5-6 and TRBJ1-1; D gene ambiguous. The CDR3 covers 14 residues. V dropped 0 bases and J dropped 3 bases, with 9 bases sitting between them. CDR1 and CDR2 (germline): SGHDT, YYEEEE. The CDR3 sequence is CASSLARAHTEAFF. The CDR3 DNA sequence: TGTGCCAGCAGCTTGGCTCGGGCGCACACTGAAGCTTTCTTT. The full variable domain, in which reference TRBV5-6 and TRBJ1-1 provide the parts outside the CDR3, is DAGVTQSPTHLIKTRGQQVTLRCSPKSGHDTVSWYQQALGQGPQFIFQYYEEEERQRGNFPDRFSGHQFPNYSSELNVNALLLGDSALYLCASSLARAHTEAFFGQGTRLTVV.

V gene TRBV19 combines with J gene TRBJ2-1; 7 positions agree with TRBD2. Germline CDR1 is LNHDA and CDR2 is SQIVND (reference sequence). The length of the CDR3 is 15 residues. With V trimmed by 5 bases and J by 4 bases, 8 bases remained unmatched. The CDR3 DNA follows: TGTGCCAGTAGTCGGCGGGAGTCACTGTACAATGAGCAGTTCTTC. Residues: CASSRRESLYNEQFF.

This clone was recorded once. This chain connects TRBV28 to TRBJ1-1; D unresolved. V lost 10 bases and J 1 base, leaving 10 bases between the germline ends. Germline-derived CDR1 and CDR2 are MDHEN and SYDVKM. The CDR3 totals 12 residues. The CDR3 coding sequence is TGTGCCACCCTCATAGAGAACACTGAAGCTTTCTTT. Residues: CATLIENTEAFF.

The rearrangement joins TRBV5-1 to TRBJ2-7, with TRBD2 matching 13 bases. The germline CDR1 and CDR2 sequences are SGHRS and YFSETQ. The CDR3 contains 16 residues. V gave up 4 bases and J gave up 6 bases; unmatched junction bases: 10. CDR3 in amino acids: CASSPGLAGAQLEQYF. The CDR3 nucleotides are TGCGCCAGCAGCCCCGGACTAGCGGGAGCCCAGCTCGAGCAGTACTTC.

This rearrangement joins TRBV29-1 to TRBJ2-7; D is uncertain. The CDR3 has 12 amino acids. The germline V and J ends were trimmed by 4 bases and 1 base, with 8 bases remaining between them. Germline V lookup: CDR1 SQVTM, CDR2 ANQGSEA. CDR3 loop: CSVGGPSYEQYF. In nucleotides, the CDR3 is TGCAGCGTTGGAGGACCATCCTACGAGCAGTACTTC.

The genes are TRBV19 and TRBJ1-1; D unclear. The germline V and J ends were trimmed by 3 bases and 4 bases, with 12 bases remaining between them. Germline V gives CDR1 LNHDA, CDR2 SQIVND (reference sequence). The CDR3 sequence is 14 residues long. CDR3 DNA: TGTGCCAGTAGTATCAATACGGTCGGCACTGAAGCTTTCTTT. Translating gives CASSINTVGTEAFF.

This chain uses TRBV18 with TRBJ1-2, with 9 bases aligning to TRBD1. From germline, CDR1 is KGHSH and CDR2 LQKENI. The trim removed 1 base at V and 8 bases at J, leaving 8 bases unmatched. This CDR3 is 15 amino acids long. CDR3 DNA: TGTGCCAGCTCACCACAACACGACAGGGGGGTAGGCTACACCTTC. Protein: CASSPQHDRGVGYTF.

J is TRBJ2-7 and V is TRBV5-1; 9 bases match TRBD2. The CDR3 length is 16 residues. Germline values: CDR1 SGHRS, CDR2 YFSETQ. With 1 base clipped from V and 3 bases from J, the junction kept 8 bases outside the gene matches. DNA of the CDR3: TGCGCCAGCAGCTTGTCAATAGCGGGAGCCAACTACGAGCAGTACTTC. Translating gives CASSLSIAGANYEQYF.

This clone occurred once. The V call is TRBV19, the J call TRBJ1-3, with TRBD1 as a possible D gene (6 bases). The germline V gene has CDR1 LNHDA and CDR2 SQIVND (reference sequence). Deletions cut 5 bases from V and 4 bases from J, with 12 bases between. CDR3 length equals 14 residues. The CDR3 nucleotides read TGTGCCAGTAGTGCCCAGGGGCGAGGAAACACCATATATTTT. Its protein product is CASSAQGRGNTIYF.

The V gene is TRBV25-1, the J gene TRBJ2-1, with 7 bases identical to TRBD1. The junction had 5 bases not matched to a gene; V was cut back by 2 bases and J by 7 bases. The CDR3 consists of 14 residues. CDR1 and CDR2 from the germline V gene are MGHDK and SYGVNS. CDR3 nucleotides: TGTGCCAGCAGTGAAGACGACAGGGTAAATGAGCAGTTCTTC. Its protein product is CASSEDDRVNEQFF.